The rows below give T cell receptor beta chains drawn from one sample of a study of blood T cell repertoires in COVID-19. Profiling relied on immunoSEQ multiplex PCR, and the TCRdb table lists in-frame clones only, not all of them. Of about 440,000 clones detected, about 90% appear once; the ten largest clones hold approximately 0.65%. The sequenced sample was PBMCs or T cells enriched from blood (not recorded which). All receptors come from a man aged 18 to 29 who had recovered from COVID-19. Both conserved end residues are part of each CDR3. The order of the fields is D gene, J gene, clone size, V gene, CDR3 protein, CDR3 DNA. D genes are given only for firm matches. A clone size is listed for some rows: how often the clone was seen (once, few, many), or a class if it is expanded.

NA,TRBJ1-3,NA,TRBV7-2,CASSLVGANSGNTIYF,TGTGCCAGCAGCTTAGTAGGGGCAAACTCTGGAAACACCATATATTTT
NA,TRBJ1-1,few,TRBV11-2,CASSSPGGGTEAFF,TGTGCCAGCAGCTCCCCGGGCGGGGGGACTGAAGCTTTCTTT
TRBD2,TRBJ2-2,NA,TRBV9,CASRKGTSGTTGELFF,TGTGCCAGCAGAAAAGGGACTAGCGGAACCACCGGGGAGCTGTTTTTT
NA,TRBJ1-5,NA,TRBV28,CASSVTTGHNQPQHF,TGTGCCAGCAGTGTAACGACAGGCCACAATCAGCCCCAGCATTTT
NA,TRBJ2-1,NA,TRBV6-5,CASSYRGDEQFF,TGTGCCAGCAGTTATCGGGGTGATGAGCAGTTCTTC
TRBD1,TRBJ1-1,NA,TRBV10-3,CAISTGGNTEAFF,TGTGCCATCAGCACAGGGGGCAACACTGAAGCTTTCTTT
NA,TRBJ1-2,NA,TRBV28,CASSLPHSYGYTF,TGTGCCAGCAGTCTTCCCCACTCCTATGGCTACACCTTC
TRBD1,TRBJ1-1,NA,TRBV5-1,CASSPRDRVVTEAFF,TGCGCCAGCAGCCCCAGGGACAGGGTGGTTACTGAAGCTTTCTTT
NA,TRBJ1-1,NA,TRBV7-3,CASSSSTANTEAFF,TGTGCCAGCAGCTCCTCCACAGCGAACACTGAAGCTTTCTTT
TRBD2,TRBJ2-1,NA,TRBV7-2,CASSEQASGSLSNEQFF,TGTGCCAGCAGCGAGCAGGCTAGCGGGAGTCTGAGCAATGAGCAGTTCTTC
NA,TRBJ1-4,NA,TRBV3-1/TRBV3-2,CASSPGQNEKLFF,TGTGCCAGCAGCCCGGGACAAAATGAAAAACTGTTTTTT
NA,TRBJ1-1,NA,TRBV3-1/TRBV3-2,CASSRGSGGVGNTEAFF,TGTGCCAGCAGCCGAGGATCGGGGGGCGTGGGGAACACTGAAGCTTTCTTT
TRBD1,TRBJ1-5,NA,TRBV28,CASSPMGDRGPLAQHF,TGTGCCAGCAGTCCAATGGGGGACAGGGGCCCGCTAGCCCAGCATTTT
NA,TRBJ2-7,NA,TRBV19,CATRPGRAYEQYF,TGTGCCACCCGACCAGGTCGAGCCTACGAGCAGTACTTC
TRBD2,TRBJ2-1,NA,TRBV28,CASSLLGTSGRKNEQFF,TGTGCCAGCAGTTTACTTGGGACTAGCGGGAGAAAGAATGAGCAGTTCTTC
TRBD2,TRBJ2-5,NA,TRBV11-3,CASSPGLADETQYF,TGTGCCAGCAGCCCGGGACTAGCGGACGAGACCCAGTACTTC
NA,TRBJ1-5,NA,TRBV6-1,CASSDRGGYNQPQHF,TGTGCCAGCAGTGATCGCGGAGGATACAATCAGCCCCAGCATTTT
NA,TRBJ1-6,NA,TRBV28,CASSLGRGGYNSPLHF,TGTGCCAGCAGTTTGGGAAGGGGTGGCTATAATTCACCCCTCCACTTT
TRBD1,TRBJ1-5,once,TRBV18,CASSTGTGRNQPQHF,TGTGCCAGCTCAACCGGGACAGGTAGAAATCAGCCCCAGCATTTT
TRBD1,TRBJ1-3,few,TRBV11-2,CASSGLTGARANTIYF,TGTGCCAGCAGCGGCCTGACAGGGGCGAGGGCAAACACCATATATTTT
NA,TRBJ2-5,NA,TRBV18,CASSPPIVETQYF,TGTGCCAGCTCACCCCCCATAGTGGAGACCCAGTACTTC
NA,TRBJ1-2,NA,TRBV29-1,CSVYGGGDTGYTF,TGCAGCGTTTATGGAGGGGGGGATACTGGCTACACCTTC
NA,TRBJ1-4,NA,TRBV11-2,CASSLARGRGTNEKLFF,TGTGCCAGCAGCTTAGCCAGAGGGCGGGGAACTAATGAAAAACTGTTTTTT
TRBD1,TRBJ1-6,NA,TRBV7-2,CASSLEGRGNSPLHF,TGTGCCAGCAGCTTAGAGGGCAGGGGGAATTCACCCCTCCACTTT
NA,TRBJ2-7,NA,TRBV29-1,CSVLLGAEQYF,TGCAGCGTCCTACTAGGTGCCGAGCAGTACTTC
NA,TRBJ1-3,NA,TRBV18,CASSPLPGSSGNTIYF,TGTGCCAGCTCACCTTTGCCGGGGAGTTCTGGAAACACCATATATTTT
TRBD2,TRBJ2-1,NA,TRBV5-1,CASSLGSGGGRGYNEQFF,TGCGCCAGCAGCTTGGGAAGCGGGGGCGGACGGGGATACAATGAGCAGTTCTTC
NA,TRBJ1-5,NA,TRBV2,CASRTGPSNQPQHF,TGTGCCAGCAGGACAGGACCTAGCAATCAGCCCCAGCATTTT
NA,TRBJ1-6,NA,TRBV27,CASKSGAGQAVPYNSPLHF,TGTGCCAGCAAGTCGGGCGCAGGGCAAGCCGTCCCCTATAATTCACCCCTCCACTTT
NA,TRBJ2-1,few,TRBV6-4,CASSDHGYNTYNEQFF,TGTGCCAGCAGTGACCACGGGTATAATACATACAATGAGCAGTTCTTC
TRBD1,TRBJ2-7,NA,TRBV10-3,CAHGPQGTNEQYF,TGTGCCCACGGCCCACAGGGGACGAACGAGCAGTACTTC
NA,TRBJ2-7,NA,TRBV4-1,CASSQFNLPNYEQYF,TGCGCCAGCAGCCAATTTAACTTACCCAACTACGAGCAGTACTTC
TRBD2,TRBJ2-1,NA,TRBV6-1,CASSEGLAGGFDEQFF,TGTGCCAGCAGTGAAGGGCTAGCGGGTGGTTTTGATGAGCAGTTCTTC
NA,TRBJ1-1,NA,TRBV6-6,CASKDSDTEAFF,TGTGCCAGCAAGGACAGCGACACTGAAGCTTTCTTT
NA,TRBJ1-5,few,TRBV7-3,CASSLGGDQPQHF,TGTGCCAGCAGCTTAGGCGGGGATCAGCCCCAGCATTTT
TRBD1,TRBJ1-2,NA,TRBV19,CASRTPDRAFGYTF,TGTGCCAGTAGAACACCGGACAGGGCCTTCGGCTACACCTTC
NA,TRBJ2-7,NA,TRBV18,CASSSNYEQYF,TGTGCCAGCTCATCAAACTACGAGCAGTACTTC
NA,TRBJ2-1,NA,TRBV30,CAWSVRPVNEQFF,TGTGCCTGGAGTGTTCGCCCGGTCAATGAGCAGTTCTTC
NA,TRBJ2-7,NA,TRBV10-1,CASSESRGEQYF,TGCGCCAGCAGTGAGTCTCGGGGCGAGCAGTACTTC
NA,TRBJ1-6,NA,TRBV7-9,CASSLDRDTLLSPSPLHF,TGTGCCAGCAGCTTAGATCGGGACACCCTGCTTTCTCCTTCACCCCTCCACTTT
TRBD1,TRBJ1-1,NA,TRBV3-1/TRBV3-2,CASSHSLANRGPAHTEAFF,TGTGCCAGCAGCCACTCCCTGGCCAACAGGGGACCGGCGCACACTGAAGCTTTCTTT
NA,TRBJ1-2,NA,TRBV7-3,CASSLGITGLGDYGYTF,TGTGCCAGCAGCTTAGGAATTACAGGGTTGGGTGACTATGGCTACACCTTC
NA,TRBJ1-2,NA,TRBV25-1,CASSELEGAGYGYTF,TGTGCCAGCAGTGAATTGGAGGGCGCGGGGTATGGCTACACCTTC
NA,TRBJ1-6,NA,TRBV7-9,CASSPPGGRATPLHF,TGTGCCAGCAGCCCCCCCGGAGGGAGGGCGACACCCCTCCACTTT
NA,TRBJ2-1,NA,TRBV5-6,CASSPRDFSSYNEQFF,TGTGCCAGCAGCCCCCGGGACTTCAGCTCCTACAATGAGCAGTTCTTC
TRBD1,TRBJ1-4,NA,TRBV2,CASKRPGQGLSPSTNEKLFF,TGTGCCAGTAAACGACCGGGACAGGGGCTCTCTCCCTCAACTAATGAAAAACTGTTTTTT
TRBD1,TRBJ1-4,once,TRBV28,CASSPIRDSYNEKLFF,TGTGCCAGCAGTCCCATCAGGGACAGTTATAATGAAAAACTGTTTTTT
NA,TRBJ1-2,NA,TRBV14,CASSGGSYGYTF,TGTGCCAGCAGCGGGGGCTCCTATGGCTACACCTTC
NA,TRBJ2-3,NA,TRBV6-5,CASSQLRSTDTQYF,TGTGCCAGCAGTCAACTACGTTCCACAGATACGCAGTATTTT
NA,TRBJ1-6,NA,TRBV12-5,CASGLVLGSEASPLHF,TGTGCTAGTGGTTTGGTACTGGGCAGTGAAGCTTCACCCCTCCACTTT
NA,TRBJ1-2,NA,TRBV28,CASRSALGITNYGYTF,TGTGCCAGCAGATCCGCTCTCGGGATCACTAACTATGGCTACACCTTC